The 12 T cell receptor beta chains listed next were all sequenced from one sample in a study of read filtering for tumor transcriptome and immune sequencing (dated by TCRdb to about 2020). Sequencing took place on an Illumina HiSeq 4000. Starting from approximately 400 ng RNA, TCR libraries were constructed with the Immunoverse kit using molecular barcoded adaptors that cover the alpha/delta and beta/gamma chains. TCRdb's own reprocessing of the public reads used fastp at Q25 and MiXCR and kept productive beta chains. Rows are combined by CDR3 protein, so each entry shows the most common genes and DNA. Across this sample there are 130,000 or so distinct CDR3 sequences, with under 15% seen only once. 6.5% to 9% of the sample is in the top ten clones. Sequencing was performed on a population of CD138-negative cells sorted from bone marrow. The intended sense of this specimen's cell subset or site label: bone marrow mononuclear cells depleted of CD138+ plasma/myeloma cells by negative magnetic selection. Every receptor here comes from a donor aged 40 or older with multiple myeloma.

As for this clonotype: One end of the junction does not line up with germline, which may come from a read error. CDR3 amino acids: CARSIGQGGESTYGYTF. For the CDR3, the DNA is TGTGCCCGTAGTATAGGACAGGGGGGCGAATCCACCTATGGCTACACCTTC. V and J are TRBV19 and TRBJ1-2; 10 bases align to TRBD1. This CDR3 has 17 amino acids. The germline V gene has CDR1 LNHDA and CDR2 SQIVND (reference sequence).

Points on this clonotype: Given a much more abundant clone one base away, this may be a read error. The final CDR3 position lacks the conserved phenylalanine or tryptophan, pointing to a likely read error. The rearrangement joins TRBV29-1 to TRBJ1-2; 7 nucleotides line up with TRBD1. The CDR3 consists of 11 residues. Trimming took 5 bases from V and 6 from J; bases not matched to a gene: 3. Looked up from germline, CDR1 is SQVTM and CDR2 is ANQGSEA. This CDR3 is CSVTGEHGYTS. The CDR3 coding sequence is TGCAGCGTTACAGGGGAGCATGGCTACACCTCC.

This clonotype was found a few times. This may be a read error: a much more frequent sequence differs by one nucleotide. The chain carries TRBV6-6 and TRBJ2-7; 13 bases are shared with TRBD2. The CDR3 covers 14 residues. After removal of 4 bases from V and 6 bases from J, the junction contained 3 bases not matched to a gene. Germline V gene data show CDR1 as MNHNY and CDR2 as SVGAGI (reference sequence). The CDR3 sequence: CASSWTSGSCEQYF. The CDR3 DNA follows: TGTGCCAGCAGTTGGACTAGCGGGAGTTGCGAGCAGTACTTC.

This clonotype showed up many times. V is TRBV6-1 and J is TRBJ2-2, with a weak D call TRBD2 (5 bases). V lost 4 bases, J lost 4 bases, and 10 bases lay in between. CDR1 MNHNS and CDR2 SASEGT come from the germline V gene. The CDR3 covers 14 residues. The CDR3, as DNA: TGTGCCAGCAGTGTAGCGAAGAGCACCGGGGAGCTGTTTTTT. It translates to CASSVAKSTGELFF.

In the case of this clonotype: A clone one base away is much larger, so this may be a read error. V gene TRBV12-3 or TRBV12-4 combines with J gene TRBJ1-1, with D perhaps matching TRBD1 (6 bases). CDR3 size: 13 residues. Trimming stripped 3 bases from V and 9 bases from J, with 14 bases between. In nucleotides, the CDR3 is TGTGCCAGCAGTTTGGGGGGGCTGAACAAAGCTTTCTTT. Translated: CASSLGGLNKAFF.

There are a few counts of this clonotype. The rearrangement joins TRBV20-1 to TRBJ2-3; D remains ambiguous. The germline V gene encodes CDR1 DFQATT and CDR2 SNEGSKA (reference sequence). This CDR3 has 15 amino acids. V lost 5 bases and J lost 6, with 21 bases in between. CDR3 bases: TGCAGTGCTGACCGTGAAAAATGGCTGGCTGATACGCAGTATTTT. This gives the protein CSADREKWLADTQYF.

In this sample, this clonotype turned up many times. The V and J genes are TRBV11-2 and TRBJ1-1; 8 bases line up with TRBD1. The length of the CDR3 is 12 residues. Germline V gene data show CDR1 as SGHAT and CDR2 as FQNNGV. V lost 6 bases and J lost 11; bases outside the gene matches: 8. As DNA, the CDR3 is TGTGCCAGCAGACACCCGGACAGGGTCGCTTTCTTT. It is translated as CASRHPDRVAFF.

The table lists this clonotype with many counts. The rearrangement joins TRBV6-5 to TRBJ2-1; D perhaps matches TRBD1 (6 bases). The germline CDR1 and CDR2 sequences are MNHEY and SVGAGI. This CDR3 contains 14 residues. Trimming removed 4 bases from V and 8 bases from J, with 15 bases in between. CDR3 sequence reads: CASSSAGTPDEQFF. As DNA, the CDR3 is TGTGCCAGCAGTTCGGCCGGGACACCTGATGAGCAGTTCTTC.

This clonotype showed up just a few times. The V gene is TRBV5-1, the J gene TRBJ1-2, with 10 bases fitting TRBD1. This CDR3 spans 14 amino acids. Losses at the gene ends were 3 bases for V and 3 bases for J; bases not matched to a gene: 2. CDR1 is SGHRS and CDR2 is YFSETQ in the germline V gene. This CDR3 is CASSSTGGDYGYTF. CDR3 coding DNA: TGCGCCAGCAGCTCGACAGGGGGCGACTATGGCTACACCTTC.

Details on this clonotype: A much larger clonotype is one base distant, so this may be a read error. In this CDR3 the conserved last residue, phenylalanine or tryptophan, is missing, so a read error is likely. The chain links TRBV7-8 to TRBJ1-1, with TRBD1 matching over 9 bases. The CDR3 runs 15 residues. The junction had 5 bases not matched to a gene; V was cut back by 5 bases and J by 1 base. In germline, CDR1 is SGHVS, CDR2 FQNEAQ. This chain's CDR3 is CASSAGQGKNTEAFL. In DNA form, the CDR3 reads TGTGCCAGCAGCGCAGGACAGGGGAAGAACACTGAAGCTTTCCTT.

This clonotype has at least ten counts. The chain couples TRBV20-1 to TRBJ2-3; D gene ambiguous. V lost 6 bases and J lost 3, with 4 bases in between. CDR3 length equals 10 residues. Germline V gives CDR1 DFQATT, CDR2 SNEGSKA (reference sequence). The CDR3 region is CSAETDTQYF. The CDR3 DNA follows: TGCAGTGCCGAGACAGATACGCAGTATTTT.

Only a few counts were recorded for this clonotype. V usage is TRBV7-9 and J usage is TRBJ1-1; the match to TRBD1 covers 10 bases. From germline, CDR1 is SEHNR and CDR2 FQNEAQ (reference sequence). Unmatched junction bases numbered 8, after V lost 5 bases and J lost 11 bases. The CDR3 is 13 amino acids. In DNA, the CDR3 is TGTGCCAGCAGCCAGGGACAGGGGAGTTTGGCTTTCTTT. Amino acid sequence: CASSQGQGSLAFF.